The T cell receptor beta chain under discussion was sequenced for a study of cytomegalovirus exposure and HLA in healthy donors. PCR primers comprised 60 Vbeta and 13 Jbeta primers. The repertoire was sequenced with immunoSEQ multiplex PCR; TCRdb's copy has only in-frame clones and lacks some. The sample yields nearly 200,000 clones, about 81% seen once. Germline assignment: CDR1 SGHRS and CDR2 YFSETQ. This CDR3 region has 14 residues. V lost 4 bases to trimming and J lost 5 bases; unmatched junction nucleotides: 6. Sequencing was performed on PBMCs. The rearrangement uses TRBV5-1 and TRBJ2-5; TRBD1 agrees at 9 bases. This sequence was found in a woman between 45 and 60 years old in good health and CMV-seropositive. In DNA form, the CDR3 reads TGCGCCAGCAGCCCACAGGGGGCTAGGGAGACCCAGTACTTC. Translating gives CASSPQGARETQYF.